A single sample is the source of the 2 T cell receptor beta chains below, sequenced in a study of control samples from healthy donors and cancer patients. Only in-frame clones appear in the TCRdb table, and some are missing; sequencing was by immunoSEQ multiplex PCR. The table has 130,000 or so clones, around 90% seen once. Sequencing was carried out using blood. The receptors derive from a man over 45 in good health.

V and J are TRBV7-8 and TRBJ2-2, with D tentatively TRBD2 (6 bases). CDR3 size: 14 residues. Trimming left V 2 bases short and J 5 bases short, with 9 bases between. The germline gives CDR1 SGHVS, CDR2 FQNEAQ. CDR3 coding DNA: TGTGCCAGCAGCTTAATGGCGGGAACCGGGGAGCTGTTTTTT. Its translation: CASSLMAGTGELFF.

The rearrangement links TRBV7-2 to TRBJ1-1; D is perhaps TRBD1 (5 bases). The germline gives CDR1 SGHTA, CDR2 FQGNSA. V was clipped by 3 bases and J by 4 bases, with 9 bases between them. CDR3 size: 13 residues. The CDR3, as DNA: TGTGCCAGCAGCTTCGGACACCCCACTGAAGCTTTCTTT. Protein product: CASSFGHPTEAFF.